A single sample gave rise to the 2 T cell receptor beta chains below, sequenced in a study of T cell responses to AZD1222 COVID-19 vaccine (dated by TCRdb to about 2021). Library preparation employed the immunoSEQ multiplex PCR assay. TCRdb's version of the immuneACCESS table is confined to in-frame rearrangements and falls short of the full clone set. An unresolved V gene accounts for under half of the shortfall where checked; the remainder is of unknown origin. This sample is represented by approximately 120,000 clones; 80% to 90% of them were singletons. Of the sample, around 6% is held by the ten largest clones. The time point label for this specimen denotes: baseline before first vaccination. The sample in question was peripheral blood, obtained on day 0 of AZD1222 vaccination. The receptors originated from an adult in good health.

In nucleotides, the CDR3 is TGTGCCAGCAGCCTACCTTACTACGAGCAGTACTTC. It translates to CASSLPYYEQYF. The chain is built from TRBV7-2 and TRBJ2-7; D uncertain. V was pared by 5 bases and J by 3 bases, with 8 bases between. Germline CDR1 SGHTA, CDR2 FQGNSA. This CDR3 region has 12 residues.

The V call is TRBV25-1, the J call TRBJ1-2; D remains ambiguous. V was clipped by 6 bases and J by 5 bases, with 7 bases between them. Germline assignment: CDR1 MGHDK and CDR2 SYGVNS. This CDR3 has 11 amino acids. Written as DNA, the CDR3 is TGTGCCAGCAGCGAAGTGTATGGCTACACCTTC. Translating it yields CASSEVYGYTF.